These 22 T cell receptor beta chains were sequenced from one sample in a study of blood T cell repertoires in COVID-19. Profiled with immunoSEQ multiplex PCR; TCRdb holds only in-frame clones, not every one. Among more than 350,000 clones listed, over 75% were seen once. Sequencing was done on a sample of PBMCs or T cells enriched from blood (not recorded which). The receptors here all came from a man between 18 and 35 years old who had recovered from COVID-19.

This clone was seen a few times. CDR3 nucleotides: TGTGCCAGCAGCGTGCTGGGACTGTTTAATCAGCCCCAGCATTTT. Residues: CASSVLGLFNQPQHF. V gene TRBV5-6 combines with J gene TRBJ1-5; D may be TRBD1 (5 bases). Per the germline V gene, CDR1 is SGHDT and CDR2 is YYEEEE. The CDR3 consists of 15 residues. Trimming stripped 4 bases from V and 4 bases from J, with 15 bases between.

V is TRBV30 and J is TRBJ1-3; the D gene is possibly TRBD1 (5 bases). CDR3 length equals 14 residues. Germline V gene data show CDR1 as GTSNPN and CDR2 as SVGIG (reference sequence). V lost 5 bases to trimming and J lost 0 bases, with 11 bases between them. The CDR3 DNA sequence: TGTGCCTGGGAGGGGAAGCTCTCTGGAAACACCATATATTTT. Its protein is CAWEGKLSGNTIYF.

The genes are TRBV6-5 and TRBJ1-1; 8 positions match TRBD1. The CDR3 runs 15 residues. Trimming cost V 8 bases and J 5 bases; bases outside gene matches: 13. Germline V gene data show CDR1 as MNHEY and CDR2 as SVGAGI. CDR3 DNA: TGTGCCAGCTTGACAGGGGAGAATTGGAGGACTGAAGCTTTCTTT. It specifies CASLTGENWRTEAFF.

V and J are TRBV3-1 (or the pseudogene TRBV3-2) and TRBJ1-1; TRBD1 is a possible D gene (6 bases). The length of the CDR3 is 14 residues. Trimming took off 1 base at V and 8 bases at J, with 14 bases between the two ends. Germline CDR1 reads LGHDT; CDR2 reads YNNKEL (reference sequence). CDR3 sequence: CASSQAGQFQEAFF. The CDR3 nucleotides are TGTGCCAGCAGCCAAGCCGGACAGTTTCAAGAAGCTTTCTTT.

A remark on this clone: A junction end diverges from the germline sequence, so it may reflect a read error. The chain is built from TRBV6-2 or TRBV6-3 and TRBJ1-1, with 7 bases that match TRBD1. Germline values: CDR1 MNHEY, CDR2 SVGEGT. The CDR3 runs to 15 residues. This CDR3 reads CASSFDRETGTEAFF. CDR3 coding DNA: TGTGCCAGCAGTTTCGACAGGGAAACAGGTACTGAGGCTTTCTTT.

Of note for this clone: Other DNA sequences in this specimen translate into the identical CDR3. The gene calls are TRBV5-1 and TRBJ2-3, with D possibly being TRBD2 (6 bases). The CDR3 runs 14 residues. V gave up 4 bases and J gave up 2 bases, with 11 bases separating them. Germline CDR1 and CDR2: SGHRS and YFSETQ. The CDR3 DNA follows: TGCGCCAGCAGCCCGGGGGACTCCACAGATACGCAGTATTTT. This sequence encodes CASSPGDSTDTQYF.

The chain's CDR3 is CASSLGTSGADTQYF. CDR3 DNA: TGTGCCAGCAGCTTAGGGACTAGCGGGGCAGATACGCAGTATTTT. This sequence joins TRBV7-3 and TRBJ2-3; 13 bases agree with TRBD2. From germline, CDR1 is SGHTA and CDR2 FQGTGA. V shed 2 bases, J shed 4 bases, and the junction held 0 bases outside the gene matches. The CDR3 sequence is 15 residues long.

The V and J genes are TRBV28 and TRBJ2-1; TRBD2 matches at 12 bases. The ends lost 2 bases at V and 6 bases at J; junction bases unmatched: 11. The germline V gene encodes CDR1 MDHEN and CDR2 SYDVKM. The CDR3 loop spans 18 amino acids. Here the CDR3 DNA reads TGTGCCAGCAGTTTACTGAGGTCGTCTAGCGGGAGGGCCAATGAGCAGTTCTTC. It specifies CASSLLRSSSGRANEQFF.

The genes are TRBV7-8 and TRBJ1-5, with TRBD1 matching over 7 bases. The trim removed 1 base at V and 6 bases at J, leaving 9 bases unmatched. Germline CDR1 is SGHVS and CDR2 is FQNEAQ. The CDR3 contains 16 residues. The CDR3 sequence: CASSLVPRGKRQPQHF. CDR3 in DNA: TGTGCCAGCAGCTTAGTTCCCAGGGGGAAACGTCAGCCCCAGCATTTT.

CDR3: CASSSAAGGVHEQYF. The CDR3 nucleotides read TGCGCCAGCAGTTCAGCAGCGGGAGGGGTCCACGAGCAGTACTTC. The chain links TRBV5-1 to TRBJ2-7, with 10 bases aligning to TRBD2. This CDR3 has 15 residues. Germline V CDR1 and CDR2: SGHRS, YFSETQ. With V trimmed by 5 bases and J by 5 bases, 10 bases remained unmatched.

This chain links TRBV19 with TRBJ1-2; D is possibly TRBD1 (5 bases). This CDR3 has 15 amino acids. Germline CDR1 LNHDA, CDR2 SQIVND (reference sequence). The V end lost 1 base, the J end lost 1 base, and 10 bases lay between the germline ends. The CDR3 nucleotides read TGTGCCAGTAGTATAGGCGGGGGACTTAACTATGGCTACACCTTC. Translation gives CASSIGGGLNYGYTF.

Here the CDR3 reads CASSISGTGVNRANSPLHF. CDR3 DNA sequence: TGTGCCAGTAGTATAAGCGGGACAGGGGTGAATCGGGCTAATTCACCCCTCCACTTT. This chain links TRBV19 with TRBJ1-6, with 10 bases that match TRBD1. The CDR3 consists of 19 residues. Germline V gene lookup returns CDR1 LNHDA and CDR2 SQIVND (reference sequence). Trimming removed 2 bases from V and 6 bases from J; junction bases left unmatched: 13. The entire variable domain, with the rest obtained from reference TRBV19 and TRBJ1-6, is as follows: DGGITQSPKYLFRKEGQNVTLSCEQNLNHDAMYWYRQDPGQGLRLIYYSQIVNDFQKGDIAEGYSVSREKKESFPLTVTSAQKNPTAFYLCASSISGTGVNRANSPLHFGNGTRLTVT.

The CDR3 DNA follows: TGCAGCGTTGGCCGGACTAGCGGTTTCAATGAGCAGTTCTTC. Residues: CSVGRTSGFNEQFF. The chain carries TRBV29-1 and TRBJ2-1; TRBD2 matches at 10 bases. Trimming took 4 bases from V and 6 from J; bases not matched to a gene: 6. The CDR3 has 14 residues. Germline V CDR1 and CDR2: SQVTM, ANQGSEA.

This chain links TRBV3-1 (or the pseudogene TRBV3-2) with TRBJ2-3; tentatively, D is TRBD2 (7 bases). From germline, CDR1 is LGHDT and CDR2 YNNKEL (reference sequence). The CDR3 is 15 residues long. The ends were cut back, 4 bases at V and 3 bases at J, with 14 bases in the middle. The CDR3 sequence: CASSPGGRWTDTQYF. As DNA, the CDR3 is TGTGCCAGCAGCCCGGGGGGCCGGTGGACAGATACGCAGTATTTT.

V is TRBV6-5 and J is TRBJ1-4; 8 nucleotides align to TRBD1. Unmatched junction bases numbered 9, after V lost 4 bases and J lost 8 bases. Per germline, CDR1 MNHEY and CDR2 SVGAGI. The CDR3 extends over 15 amino acids. The CDR3 sequence: CASSSGGTGLEKLFF. Here the CDR3 DNA reads TGTGCCAGCAGTTCCGGTGGGACAGGTTTGGAAAAACTGTTTTTT.

The chain has TRBV3-1 (or the pseudogene TRBV3-2) and TRBJ2-3, with D possibly TRBD1 on 5 matching bases. V was cut by 5 bases and J by 5 bases, with 11 bases left in between. CDR1 and CDR2 (germline): LGHDT, YNNKEL (reference sequence). CDR3 length equals 13 residues. The CDR3 reads CASSVQGVDTQYF. CDR3 in DNA: TGTGCCAGCAGCGTTCAGGGTGTAGATACGCAGTATTTT.

J is TRBJ1-4 and V is TRBV29-1; 7 positions agree with TRBD1. Germline V CDR1 and CDR2: SQVTM, ANQGSEA. V dropped 4 bases and J dropped 7; count of bases not matched to a gene: 6. This CDR3 spans 13 amino acids. The CDR3 here is CSVVQGEVEKLFF. The CDR3 coding sequence is TGCAGCGTTGTCCAGGGGGAGGTTGAAAAACTGTTTTTT.

This clone was recorded only once. As DNA, the CDR3 is TGTGCCAGCAGCCAGGAGTTTCAAGAGACCCAGTACTTC. This encodes CASSQEFQETQYF. The chain employs TRBV3-1 (or the pseudogene TRBV3-2) and TRBJ2-5; D is unresolved. V gave up 3 bases and J gave up 2 bases, with 7 bases separating them. Germline-derived CDR1 and CDR2 are LGHDT and YNNKEL (reference sequence). There are 13 residues in the CDR3.

The V call is TRBV7-2, the J call TRBJ2-1; no firm D call. Germline V lookup: CDR1 SGHTA, CDR2 FQGNSA. V lost 5 bases and J 6 bases, leaving 8 bases between the germline ends. The CDR3 is 12 amino acids. The CDR3 loop reads CASSPVSNEQFF. The DNA for the CDR3 is TGTGCCAGCAGCCCGGTTAGCAATGAGCAGTTCTTC.

This clone was counted a few times. CDR3 sequence reads: CASREEAGENRNSPLHF. CDR3 sequence (DNA): TGTGCCAGCAGAGAAGAGGCGGGGGAGAATAGGAATTCACCCCTCCACTTT. The rearrangement links TRBV7-9 to TRBJ1-6; D possibly corresponds to TRBD1 (5 bases). Between the trimmed V and J ends, which lost 6 bases and 7 bases, there was a span of 22 bases. Looked up from germline, CDR1 is SEHNR and CDR2 is FQNEAQ (reference sequence). The CDR3 length is 17 residues.

Only one count was recorded for this clone. The chain recombines TRBV6-2 or TRBV6-3 with TRBJ2-5, with a tentative D call TRBD1 (6 bases). The CDR3 totals 13 residues. Deletions cut 3 bases from V and 5 bases from J, with 10 bases between. CDR1 and CDR2 from the germline V gene are MNHEY and SVGEGT. The CDR3 DNA follows: TGTGCCAGCAGTTATGCAGGGGTGGAGACCCAGTACTTC. Translating it yields CASSYAGVETQYF.

The chain carries TRBV29-1 and TRBJ2-2; 9 positions agree with TRBD1. V was clipped by 7 bases and J by 6 bases; unmatched bases: 6. CDR1 and CDR2 (germline): SQVTM, ANQGSEA. This CDR3 contains 13 residues. CDR3 nucleotide sequence: TGCAGCGCCGGACAGGGGACGGCCGGGGAGCTGTTTTTT. As protein: CSAGQGTAGELFF.